Below are 13 T cell receptor beta chains sequenced from a single sample in a study of T cells in narcolepsy. The assay was immunoSEQ multiplex PCR, and TCRdb's table has in-frame clones only and misses some. The sample shows roughly 18,000 clones, about nine tenths of them seen only once. The sequencing sample was made of memory (CD45RA-) CD4+ T cells from blood. Receptors originate from a human donor in good health.

The rearrangement uses TRBV4-3 and TRBJ1-5; 12 nucleotides match TRBD1. This CDR3 has 15 amino acids. Unmatched junction bases numbered 5, after V lost 5 bases and J lost 6 bases. Germline CDR1 and CDR2: LGHNA and YSLEER. Here the CDR3 reads CASSVGTGGGQPQHF. CDR3 sequence (DNA): TGCGCCAGCAGCGTCGGGACAGGGGGCGGTCAGCCCCAGCATTTT.

The V call is TRBV9, the J call TRBJ1-2; D is perhaps TRBD1 (5 bases). This CDR3 contains 14 residues. CDR1 and CDR2 (germline): SGDLS, YYNGEE. The V end was cut by 4 bases, the J end by 8 bases, with 18 bases between. DNA of the CDR3: TGTGCCAGCAGCATCCGACAAGGGGAGCGAGGCTACACCTTC. Translation gives CASSIRQGERGYTF.

CDR3 amino acids: CASSLARRPPYNEQFF. CDR3 bases: TGTGCCAGCAGCTTAGCGAGGCGACCCCCTTACAATGAGCAGTTCTTC. The gene calls are TRBV7-8 and TRBJ2-1, with no clear D. CDR3 size: 16 residues. V lost 0 bases to trimming and J lost 4 bases, with 13 bases between them. Germline V gives CDR1 SGHVS, CDR2 FQNEAQ. Filled out from reference TRBV7-8 and TRBJ2-1, the complete variable domain reads GAGVSQSPRYKVAKRGQDVALRCDPISGHVSLFWYQQALGQGPEFLTYFQNEAQLDKSGLPSDRFFAERPEGSVSTLKIQRTQQEDSAVYLCASSLARRPPYNEQFFGPGTRLTVL.

The chain carries TRBV12-5 and TRBJ1-1, with D unclear. Trimming removed 2 bases at V and 5 bases at J, with 18 bases between. CDR1 and CDR2 (germline): LGHNT, FRNRAP. The CDR3 has 16 amino acids. This chain's CDR3 is CASGLILHGLRTEAFF. DNA of the CDR3: TGTGCTAGTGGTTTGATACTGCACGGCCTGAGGACTGAAGCTTTCTTT.

V usage is TRBV11-3 and J usage is TRBJ2-7; the D is unclear. Between the trimmed V and J ends, which lost 0 bases and 9 bases, there was a span of 12 bases. CDR3 length equals 13 residues. Per the germline V gene, CDR1 is SGHNT and CDR2 is YENEEA. CDR3 nucleotide sequence: TGTGCCAGCAGCTTAGATCTTTTTGGAAGGCAGTACTTC. Translating gives CASSLDLFGRQYF.

The chain recombines TRBV2 with TRBJ2-2; TRBD1 matches at 8 bases. The V gene's germline CDR1 is SNHLY and CDR2 FYNNEI. The CDR3 has 15 residues. The trim removed 7 bases at V and 5 bases at J, leaving 9 bases unmatched. The CDR3 sequence: CASTRQGIGTGELFF. CDR3 coding DNA: TGTGCCAGCACCAGACAGGGGATCGGTACCGGGGAGCTGTTTTTT.

The chain recombines TRBV6-1 with TRBJ1-4; D is unclear. Per the germline V gene, CDR1 is MNHNS and CDR2 is SASEGT. The CDR3 is made up of 12 amino acids. CDR3 region: CAIVGSGEKLFF. CDR3 nucleotide sequence: TGTGCTATTGTTGGGTCGGGTGAAAAACTGTTTTTT.

The chain is built from TRBV5-5 and TRBJ1-2; 9 positions agree with TRBD1. Trimming at V came to 1 base and at J to 3 bases, leaving 13 bases not matched to a gene. Germline V gene sequence: CDR1 SGHKS, CDR2 YYEKEE (reference sequence). CDR3 size: 18 residues. CDR3 sequence reads: CASSLLLRDRVVYYGYTF. The CDR3 region has the DNA TGTGCCAGCAGCTTGCTCCTCCGGGACAGGGTGGTTTACTATGGCTACACCTTC.

V is TRBV6-1 and J is TRBJ2-3; D is possibly TRBD2 (6 bases). V lost 3 bases and J lost 11, with 15 bases in between. Per germline, CDR1 MNHNS and CDR2 SASEGT. The CDR3 has 13 residues. In DNA, the CDR3 is TGTGCCAGCAGTGACGGGACTCTCCCAGGGCAGTATTTT. Its translation: CASSDGTLPGQYF.

The rearrangement joins TRBV25-1 to TRBJ2-3; D is ambiguous. CDR1 is MGHDK and CDR2 is SYGVNS in the germline V gene. V was cut by 8 bases and J by 8 bases, with 14 bases left in between. The CDR3 spans 12 residues. The CDR3 is CASRESMGTQYF. The CDR3 nucleotides are TGTGCCAGCCGCGAATCCATGGGTACGCAGTATTTT.

The gene calls are TRBV13 and TRBJ1-4, with TRBD1 identical over 8 bases. CDR3 length: 15 amino acids. Germline-derived CDR1 and CDR2 are PRHDT and FYEKMQ (reference sequence). Trimming at V came to 4 bases and at J to 7 bases, leaving 8 bases not matched to a gene. CDR3 in DNA: TGTGCCAGCAGCTCCCTCGGCAGGGGGCCTGAAAAACTGTTTTTT. Protein: CASSSLGRGPEKLFF.

The chain has TRBV19 and TRBJ1-1; 7 bases map to TRBD1. Trimming took 5 bases from V and 5 from J; bases not matched to a gene: 17. This CDR3 region has 17 residues. Germline CDR1 is LNHDA and CDR2 is SQIVND (reference sequence). In DNA form, the CDR3 reads TGTGCCAGTAGTCCTTACGGGCGACAGGGAAAAGGGACTGAAGCTTTCTTT. Protein sequence: CASSPYGRQGKGTEAFF.

J is TRBJ2-5 and V is TRBV11-3; D is uncertain. The DNA end favors TRBJ2-7, so the J call may be wrong. In germline, CDR1 is SGHNT, CDR2 YENEEA. The CDR3 is 11 residues long. The CDR3 loop is CASSLLDEQYF. Written as DNA, the CDR3 is TGTGCCAGCAGCTTGTTAGACGAGCAGTACTTC.